The T cell receptor (beta chain) described here comes from a study of CD8+CD57+ T cells in acquired aplastic anemia. As for the study in general: Quantities of DNA derived from sorted CD4+ and CD8+ cells averaged 3.2 ug.

Study outcomes and limitations: Over 25 shared CD8+ CDR3s appeared highly expressed within patients' immunodominant clones.

This clonotype appeared a few times. As yet, its antigen is unknown. The TCR beta profiling, which covered VDJ combination and CDR3 sequence, was carried out using genomic DNA as the template. A single record per CDR3 protein comes from TCRdb applying MiXCR to the reads. This table has around 210,000 distinct CDR3 sequences, more than 55% appearing once. Patients chosen for sequencing had CD8+CD57+ cells that had expanded, as shown by flow cytometry. Everyone among the patients had severe acquired aplastic anemia. The sequence derives from a human donor with aplastic anemia. Sequenced input: sorted CD4+, CD8+, or CD8+CD57+ T cells (not recorded which) from PBMCs.

The CDR3 nucleotides read TGTGCCAGCAGTGAATGGCTAGCGGGAGGTGGTATCTACGAGCAGTACTTC. As protein: CASSEWLAGGGIYEQYF. The genes are TRBV2 and TRBJ2-7; 11 bases agree with TRBD2. J was trimmed by 3 bases and V by 2 bases; bases with no gene match: 9. The CDR3 loop spans 17 amino acids. The germline gives CDR1 SNHLY, CDR2 FYNNEI.